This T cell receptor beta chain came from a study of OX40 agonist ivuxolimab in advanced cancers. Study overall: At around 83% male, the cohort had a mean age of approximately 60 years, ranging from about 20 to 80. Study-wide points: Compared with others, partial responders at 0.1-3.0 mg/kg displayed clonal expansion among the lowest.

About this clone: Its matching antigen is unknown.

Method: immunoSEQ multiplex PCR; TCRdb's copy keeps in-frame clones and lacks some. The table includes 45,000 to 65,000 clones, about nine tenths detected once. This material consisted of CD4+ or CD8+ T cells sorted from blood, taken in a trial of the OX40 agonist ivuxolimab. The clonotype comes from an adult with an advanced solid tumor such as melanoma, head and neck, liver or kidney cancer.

The CDR3 sequence is CASVGPREETQYF. CDR3 DNA: TGTGCCAGCGTGGGTCCTCGGGAAGAGACCCAGTACTTC. J is TRBJ2-5 and V is TRBV2; the D is unclear. Looked up from germline, CDR1 is SNHLY and CDR2 is FYNNEI. CDR3 length: 13 residues. Trimming took off 8 bases at V and 3 bases at J, with 13 bases between the two ends.